This T cell receptor beta chain was sequenced in a study of T cell repertoires in cytomegalovirus infection. Notes on the study in general: Dominant in the ex vivo response were TCR beta clonotypes restricted by HLA-C and specific for CMV. CMV carriers having the relevant HLA were flagged by cumulative public TCR beta family frequency.

TCRdb reprocessed the reads with MiXCR, giving one entry per CDR3 protein. The sample lists about 89,000 distinct CDR3 sequences, roughly 29% seen once, with 65% to 75% in the top ten. V gave up 0 bases and J gave up 3 bases, with 12 bases separating them. Germline V lookup: CDR1 DFQATT, CDR2 SNEGSKA (reference sequence). The CDR3 is 15 amino acids. In the case of this clonotype: Its antigen remains unidentified.

This sequence joins TRBV20-1 and TRBJ2-1, with a weak D call TRBD2 (6 bases). Sequencing was performed on CD8+ T cells from cultured PBMCs, taken from culture after CMV antigen stimulation. The source of this sequence is a human donor in good health (CMV status not recorded). Some clones in this sample may be carry-over from other donors' samples. The chain's CDR3 is CSARDSGGDYNEQFF. The CDR3 region has the DNA TGCAGTGCTAGAGATTCGGGCGGGGACTACAATGAGCAGTTCTTC.